This T cell receptor (beta chain) was obtained from a study of OX40 agonist ivuxolimab in advanced cancers. Whole-study findings and limits: Partial responders treated at 0.1-3.0 mg/kg exhibited clonal expansion among the lowest measured.

Clones were read by immunoSEQ multiplex PCR, and TCRdb kept only the in-frame ones, dropping some. The sample comprises about 110,000 clones, more than 85% of which are singletons, and over 0.6% rests with the top ten. This clone is a singleton in its sample. Its antigen is as yet unknown. The CDR3 extends over 15 amino acids. The V and J ends lost 4 bases and 6 bases, in that order; junction bases with no gene match: 9. Germline assignment: CDR1 MNHEY and CDR2 SVGAGI. Patients with autoimmune history or systemic immunosuppression were excluded. This rearrangement joins TRBV6-5 to TRBJ2-7, with 10 bases matching TRBD1. This clonotype was sampled from an adult with an advanced solid tumor such as melanoma, head and neck, liver or kidney cancer. Sample: CD4+ or CD8+ T cells sorted from blood, taken in a trial of the OX40 agonist ivuxolimab. The CDR3 DNA sequence: TGTGCCAGCAGTTCGAGACAGGGGGCTTTTCCCGAGCAGTACTTC. The encoded protein is CASSSRQGAFPEQYF.